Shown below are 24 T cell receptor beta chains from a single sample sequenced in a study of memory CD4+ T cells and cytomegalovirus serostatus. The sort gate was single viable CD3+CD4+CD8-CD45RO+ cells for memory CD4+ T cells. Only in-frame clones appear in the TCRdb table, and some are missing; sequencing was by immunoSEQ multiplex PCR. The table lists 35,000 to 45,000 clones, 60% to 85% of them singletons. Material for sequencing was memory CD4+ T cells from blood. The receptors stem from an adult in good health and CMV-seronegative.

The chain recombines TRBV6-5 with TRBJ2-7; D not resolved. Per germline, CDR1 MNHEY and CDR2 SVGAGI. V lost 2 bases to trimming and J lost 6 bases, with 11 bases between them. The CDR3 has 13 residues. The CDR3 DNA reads TGTGCCAGCAGTTACCCCGCCTCACGCGAGCAGTACTTC. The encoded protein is CASSYPASREQYF.

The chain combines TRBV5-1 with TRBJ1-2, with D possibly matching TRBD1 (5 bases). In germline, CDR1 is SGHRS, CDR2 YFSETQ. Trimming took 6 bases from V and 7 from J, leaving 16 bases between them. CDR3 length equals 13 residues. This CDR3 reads CASTSEGLGGYTF. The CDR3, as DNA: TGCGCCAGCACCTCCGAGGGGCTGGGTGGCTACACCTTC.

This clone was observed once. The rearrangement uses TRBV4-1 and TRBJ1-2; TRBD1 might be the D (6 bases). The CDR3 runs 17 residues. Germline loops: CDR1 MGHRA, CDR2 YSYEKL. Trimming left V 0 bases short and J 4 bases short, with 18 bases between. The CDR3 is CASSQEDGRLGGYGYTF. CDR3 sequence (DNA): TGCGCCAGCAGCCAAGAAGACGGACGGTTAGGGGGCTATGGCTACACCTTC.

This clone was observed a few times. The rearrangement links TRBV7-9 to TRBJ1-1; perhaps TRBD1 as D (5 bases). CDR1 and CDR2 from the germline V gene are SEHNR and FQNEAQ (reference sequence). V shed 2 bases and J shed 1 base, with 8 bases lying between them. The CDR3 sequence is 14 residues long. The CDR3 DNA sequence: TGTGCCAGCAGCTTACAGGGTAGGAACACTGAAGCTTTCTTT. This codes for CASSLQGRNTEAFF.

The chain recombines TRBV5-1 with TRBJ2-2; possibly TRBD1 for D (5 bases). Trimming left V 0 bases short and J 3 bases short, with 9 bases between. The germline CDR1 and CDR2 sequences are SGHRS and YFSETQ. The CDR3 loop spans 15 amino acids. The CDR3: CASSLETADTGELFF. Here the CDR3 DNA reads TGCGCCAGCAGCTTGGAGACAGCAGACACCGGGGAGCTGTTTTTT.

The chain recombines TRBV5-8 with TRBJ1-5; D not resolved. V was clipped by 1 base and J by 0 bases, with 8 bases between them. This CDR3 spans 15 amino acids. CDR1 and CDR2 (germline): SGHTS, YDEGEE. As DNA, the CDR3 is TGTGCCAGCAGCTTGACGGGGTATAGCAATCAGCCCCAGCATTTT. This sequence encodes CASSLTGYSNQPQHF. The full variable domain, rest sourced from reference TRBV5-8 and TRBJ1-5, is EAGVTQSPTHLIKTRGQQATLRCSPISGHTSVYWYQQALGLGLQFLLWYDEGEERNRGNFPPRFSGRQFPNYSSELNVNALELEDSALYLCASSLTGYSNQPQHFGDGTRLSIL.

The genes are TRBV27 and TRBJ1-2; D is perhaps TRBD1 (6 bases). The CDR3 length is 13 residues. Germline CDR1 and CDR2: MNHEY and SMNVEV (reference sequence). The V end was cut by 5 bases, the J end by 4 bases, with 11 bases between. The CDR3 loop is CASSPTGPYGYTF. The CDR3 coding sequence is TGTGCCAGCAGTCCGACAGGTCCCTATGGCTACACCTTC.

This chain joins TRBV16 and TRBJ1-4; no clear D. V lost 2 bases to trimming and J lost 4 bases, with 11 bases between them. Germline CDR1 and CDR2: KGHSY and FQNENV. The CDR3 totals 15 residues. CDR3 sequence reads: CASSQDGQSNEKLFF. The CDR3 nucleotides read TGTGCCAGCAGCCAAGATGGTCAGAGTAATGAAAAACTGTTTTTT.

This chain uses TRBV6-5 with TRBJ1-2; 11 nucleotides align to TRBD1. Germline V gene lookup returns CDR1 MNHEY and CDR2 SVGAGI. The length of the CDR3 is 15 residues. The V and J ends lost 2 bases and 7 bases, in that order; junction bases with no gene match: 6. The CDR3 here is CASSYNSGQGVGYTF. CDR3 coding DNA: TGTGCCAGCAGTTACAACTCGGGACAGGGGGTTGGCTACACCTTC.

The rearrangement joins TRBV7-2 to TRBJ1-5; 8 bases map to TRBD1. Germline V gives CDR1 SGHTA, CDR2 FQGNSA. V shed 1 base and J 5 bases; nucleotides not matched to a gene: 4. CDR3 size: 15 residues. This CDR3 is CASSLGGQVDQPQHF. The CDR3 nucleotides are TGTGCCAGCAGCTTAGGGGGACAGGTGGATCAGCCCCAGCATTTT.

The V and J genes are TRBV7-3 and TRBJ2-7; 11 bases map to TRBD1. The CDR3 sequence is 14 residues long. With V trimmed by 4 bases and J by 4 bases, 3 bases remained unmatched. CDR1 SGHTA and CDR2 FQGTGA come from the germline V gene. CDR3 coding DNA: TGTGCCAGCAGCTGGACAGGGGGCGCTTACGAGCAGTACTTC. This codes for CASSWTGGAYEQYF.

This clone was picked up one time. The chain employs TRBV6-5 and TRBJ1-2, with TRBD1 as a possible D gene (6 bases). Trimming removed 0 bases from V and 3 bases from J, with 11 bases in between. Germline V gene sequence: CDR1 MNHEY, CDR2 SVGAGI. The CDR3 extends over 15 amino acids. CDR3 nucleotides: TGTGCCAGCAGTTACTCGTCACAGGGCGACTATGGCTACACCTTC. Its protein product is CASSYSSQGDYGYTF.

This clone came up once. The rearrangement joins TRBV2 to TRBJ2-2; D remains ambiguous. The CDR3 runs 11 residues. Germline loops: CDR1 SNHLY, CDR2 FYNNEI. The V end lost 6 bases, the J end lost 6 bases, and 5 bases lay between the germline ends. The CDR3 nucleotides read TGTGCCAGCAGGGGGTCCGGGGAGCTGTTTTTT. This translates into CASRGSGELFF. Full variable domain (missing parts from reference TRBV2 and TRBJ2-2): EPEVTQTPSHQVTQMGQEVILRCVPISNHLYFYWYRQILGQKVEFLVSFYNNEISEKSEIFDDQFSVERPDGSNFTLKIRSTKLEDSAMYFCASRGSGELFFGEGSRLTVL.

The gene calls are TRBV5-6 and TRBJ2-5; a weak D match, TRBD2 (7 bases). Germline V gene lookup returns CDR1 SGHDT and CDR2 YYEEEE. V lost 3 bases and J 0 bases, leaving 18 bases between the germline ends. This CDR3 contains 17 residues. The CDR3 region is CASSWGAARGNQETQYF. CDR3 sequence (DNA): TGTGCCAGCAGCTGGGGGGCTGCGCGGGGGAACCAAGAGACCCAGTACTTC.

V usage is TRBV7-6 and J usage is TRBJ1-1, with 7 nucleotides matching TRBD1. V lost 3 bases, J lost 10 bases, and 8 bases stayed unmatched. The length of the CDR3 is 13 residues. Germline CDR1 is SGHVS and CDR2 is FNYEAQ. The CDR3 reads CASSLGGGLGAFF. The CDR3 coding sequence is TGTGCCAGCAGCTTGGGAGGGGGCTTAGGAGCTTTCTTT. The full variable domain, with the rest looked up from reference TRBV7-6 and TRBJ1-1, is GAGVSQSPRYKVTKRGQDVALRCDPISGHVSLYWYRQALGQGPEFLTYFNYEAQQDKSGLPNDRFSAERPEGSISTLTIQRTEQRDSAMYRCASSLGGGLGAFFGQGTRLTVV.

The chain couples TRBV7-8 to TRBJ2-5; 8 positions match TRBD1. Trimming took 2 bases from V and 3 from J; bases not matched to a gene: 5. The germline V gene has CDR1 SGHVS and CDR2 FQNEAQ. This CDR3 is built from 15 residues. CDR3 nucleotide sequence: TGTGCCAGCAGCTTACAGGGGGCCTTGAAAGAGACCCAGTACTTC. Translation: CASSLQGALKETQYF.

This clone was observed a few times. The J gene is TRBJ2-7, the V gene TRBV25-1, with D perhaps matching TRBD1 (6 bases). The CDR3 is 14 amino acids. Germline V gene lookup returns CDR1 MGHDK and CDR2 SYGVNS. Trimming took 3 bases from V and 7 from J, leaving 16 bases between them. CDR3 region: CASSEYRDTGEQYF. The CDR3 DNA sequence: TGTGCCAGCAGTGAGTACAGGGACACGGGGGAGCAGTACTTC.

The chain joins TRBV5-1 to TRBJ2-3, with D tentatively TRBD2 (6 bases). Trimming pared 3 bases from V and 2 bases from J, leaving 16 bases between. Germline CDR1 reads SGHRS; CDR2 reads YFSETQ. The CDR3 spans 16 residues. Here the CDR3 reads CASSSVFGGSTDTQYF. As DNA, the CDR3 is TGCGCCAGCAGCTCAGTCTTCGGAGGGTCCACAGATACGCAGTATTTT.

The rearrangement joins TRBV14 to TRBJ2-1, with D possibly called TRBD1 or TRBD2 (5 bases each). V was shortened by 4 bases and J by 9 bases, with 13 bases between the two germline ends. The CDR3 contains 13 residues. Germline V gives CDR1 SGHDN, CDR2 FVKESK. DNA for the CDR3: TGTGCCAGCAGCCTCAACATTGGGGGTGAGCAGTTCTTC. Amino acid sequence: CASSLNIGGEQFF. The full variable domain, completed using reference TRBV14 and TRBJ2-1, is EAGVTQFPSHSVIEKGQTVTLRCDPISGHDNLYWYRRVMGKEIKFLLHFVKESKQDESGMPNNRFLAERTGGTYSTLKVQPAELEDSGVYFCASSLNIGGEQFFGPGTRLTVL.

CDR3 amino acids: CASGLPTGRTTGELFF. Written as DNA, the CDR3 is TGTGCTAGTGGTCTTCCGACAGGGCGGACCACCGGGGAGCTGTTTTTT. V and J are TRBV12-5 and TRBJ2-2; 7 bases are a match to TRBD1. Germline lookup yields CDR1 LGHNT and CDR2 FRNRAP. The junction had 10 bases not matched to a gene; V was cut back by 5 bases and J by 4 bases. The CDR3 has 16 residues.

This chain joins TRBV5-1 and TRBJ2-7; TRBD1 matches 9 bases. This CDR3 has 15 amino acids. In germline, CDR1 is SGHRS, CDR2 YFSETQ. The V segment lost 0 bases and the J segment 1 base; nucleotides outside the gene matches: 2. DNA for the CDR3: TGCGCCAGCAGCTTGGGACAGGGGGGATCCTACGAGCAGTACTTC. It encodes CASSLGQGGSYEQYF.

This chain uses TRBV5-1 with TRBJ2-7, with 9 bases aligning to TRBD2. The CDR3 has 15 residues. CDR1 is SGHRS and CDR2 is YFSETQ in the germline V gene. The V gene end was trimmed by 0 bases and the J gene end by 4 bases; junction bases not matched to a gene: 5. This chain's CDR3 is CASSLVTSGGYEQYF. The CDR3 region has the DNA TGCGCCAGCAGCTTGGTGACTAGCGGTGGTTACGAGCAGTACTTC.

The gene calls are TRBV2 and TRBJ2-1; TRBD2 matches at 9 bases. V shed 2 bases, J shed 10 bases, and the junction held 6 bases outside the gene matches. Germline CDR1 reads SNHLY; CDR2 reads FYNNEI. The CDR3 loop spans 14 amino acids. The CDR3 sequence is CASSERVAGAEQFF. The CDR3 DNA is TGTGCCAGCAGTGAAAGGGTAGCGGGGGCGGAGCAGTTCTTC.

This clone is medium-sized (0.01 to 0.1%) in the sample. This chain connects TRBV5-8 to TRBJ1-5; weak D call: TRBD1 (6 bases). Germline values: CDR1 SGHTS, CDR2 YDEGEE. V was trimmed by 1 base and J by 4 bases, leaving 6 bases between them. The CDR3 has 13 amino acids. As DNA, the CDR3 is TGTGCCAGCAGCTTGACAGGGAATCAGCCCCAGCATTTT. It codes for CASSLTGNQPQHF.